One and the same sample provided the 23 T cell receptor beta chains below, sequenced in a study of blood T cell repertoires in COVID-19. Produced via immunoSEQ multiplex PCR; TCRdb's table is partial and in-frame only. Of some 100,000 clones in the sample, over 75% were seen once. The sample consisted of peripheral blood. These receptors were taken from a man in his thirties or forties in a cohort sampled during active COVID-19.

The J gene is TRBJ2-1, the V gene TRBV18, with D perhaps matching TRBD2 (7 bases). The CDR3 runs to 15 residues. V shed 0 bases and J shed 10 bases, with 16 bases lying between them. Germline V gives CDR1 KGHSH, CDR2 LQKENI. The CDR3 DNA follows: TGTGCCAGCTCACCACCGGCTGCGGGGGCCAGAGAGCAGTTCTTC. It codes for CASSPPAAGAREQFF.

The chain has TRBV7-2 and TRBJ2-7; 9 positions agree with TRBD1. V was pared by 5 bases and J by 9 bases, with 14 bases of the junction left unmatched. This CDR3 has 15 residues. The germline CDR1 and CDR2 sequences are SGHTA and FQGNSA. This CDR3 reads CASSPGPGQGSGQYF. DNA for the CDR3: TGTGCCAGCAGCCCTGGCCCAGGACAGGGGAGCGGGCAGTACTTC.

This clone was observed a single time. The chain couples TRBV4-3 to TRBJ1-2, with D unresolved. The V end lost 0 bases, the J end lost 4 bases, and 12 bases lay between the germline ends. The germline gives CDR1 LGHNA, CDR2 YSLEER. This CDR3 region has 15 residues. The CDR3 sequence: CASSQEPGYGYGYTF. In nucleotides, the CDR3 is TGCGCCAGCAGCCAAGAGCCGGGTTATGGCTATGGCTACACCTTC.

This sequence joins TRBV2 and TRBJ1-1, with TRBD1 matching over 9 bases. V shed 6 bases, J shed 3 bases, and the junction held 8 bases outside the gene matches. The length of the CDR3 is 15 residues. Germline V gene lookup returns CDR1 SNHLY and CDR2 FYNNEI. The CDR3 spells CASRQAQGADTEAFF. The CDR3, as DNA: TGTGCCAGCAGGCAAGCACAGGGGGCAGACACTGAAGCTTTCTTT.

The V and J genes are TRBV27 and TRBJ1-2, with TRBD1 identical over 8 bases. The germline gives CDR1 MNHEY, CDR2 SMNVEV (reference sequence). V was pared by 7 bases and J by 8 bases, with 9 bases of the junction left unmatched. The CDR3 consists of 13 residues. This CDR3 reads CASTGQGMHGYTF. The CDR3 DNA follows: TGTGCCAGCACCGGACAGGGAATGCACGGCTACACCTTC.

The V call is TRBV18, the J call TRBJ2-2, with TRBD2 matching over 7 bases. CDR1 and CDR2 (germline): KGHSH, LQKENI. This CDR3 is 16 amino acids long. J gave up 4 bases and V 2 bases, and 7 bases lay outside the gene matches. DNA for the CDR3: TGTGCCAGCTCACCAAGGGAGGGAGGAAGCACCGGGGAGCTGTTTTTT. Translating it yields CASSPREGGSTGELFF.

This chain uses TRBV24-1 with TRBJ2-7, with TRBD1 matching over 11 bases. The trim removed 3 bases at V and 6 bases at J, leaving 6 bases unmatched. There are 15 residues in the CDR3. Germline-derived CDR1 and CDR2 are KGHDR and SFDVKD. The CDR3 DNA reads as TGTGCCACCAGTGATACCGGGACAGGGGGACTCGAGCAGTACTTC. Translation: CATSDTGTGGLEQYF.

This chain joins TRBV7-2 and TRBJ1-2, with D possibly being TRBD1 (5 bases). The germline CDR1 and CDR2 sequences are SGHTA and FQGNSA. This CDR3 has 15 residues. V lost 0 bases to trimming and J lost 8 bases, with 16 bases between them. The DNA of the CDR3 is TGTGCCAGCAGCTTAGCGCAAGGGGCCCTCTGGGGCTACACCTTC. This translates into CASSLAQGALWGYTF.

On this clone: The sample has other DNA sequences that encode this CDR3 too. The chain carries TRBV7-9 and TRBJ2-1, with a possible D match to TRBD2 (6 bases). V shed 8 bases and J shed 7 bases, with 12 bases lying between them. CDR3 length equals 12 residues. Germline CDR1 SEHNR, CDR2 FQNEAQ (reference sequence). CDR3 DNA: TGTGCCAGCGGGACGGGGGAAAATGAGCAGTTCTTC. As protein: CASGTGENEQFF.

V and J are TRBV5-1 and TRBJ1-3; D gene ambiguous. Germline CDR1 is SGHRS and CDR2 is YFSETQ. Between the trimmed V and J ends, which lost 6 bases and 0 bases, there was a span of 10 bases. This CDR3 has 14 amino acids. The CDR3 loop is CASTSGLSGNTIYF. In DNA, the CDR3 is TGCGCCAGCACATCAGGCCTCTCTGGAAACACCATATATTTT.

This chain connects TRBV15 to TRBJ1-2; D gene unclear. V gave up 5 bases and J gave up 4 bases, with 14 bases separating them. The germline gives CDR1 LNHNV, CDR2 YYDKDF (reference sequence). CDR3 length: 14 amino acids. The DNA of the CDR3 is TGTGCCACCAGCCAAGAGAGAGGGTCCTATGGCTACACCTTC. Translating it yields CATSQERGSYGYTF.

V gene TRBV4-1 combines with J gene TRBJ2-3, with 7 positions matching TRBD1. V was pared by 3 bases and J by 6 bases, with 6 bases of the junction left unmatched. In germline, CDR1 is MGHRA, CDR2 YSYEKL. The CDR3 has 14 amino acids. CDR3 bases: TGCGCCAGCAGCCAGGACAGGTCAACGGATACGCAGTATTTT. This translates into CASSQDRSTDTQYF.

CDR3 in DNA: TGTGCCAGCAGCTTTCCCGGGAATTCACCCCTCCACTTT. Amino acid sequence: CASSFPGNSPLHF. This chain uses TRBV7-2 with TRBJ1-6; no clear D gene. Germline assignment: CDR1 SGHTA and CDR2 FQGNSA. This CDR3 comprises 13 residues. Trimming cost V 3 bases and J 7 bases, with 7 bases left between them.

This clone came up once. This chain uses TRBV6-5 with TRBJ1-3, with 7 bases lining up with TRBD1. V shed 4 bases, J shed 1 base, and the junction held 4 bases outside the gene matches. From germline, CDR1 is MNHEY and CDR2 SVGAGI. The CDR3 spans 15 residues. CDR3 region: CASSSLTGSGNTIYF. The CDR3 region has the DNA TGTGCCAGCAGTTCGCTGACAGGGTCTGGAAACACCATATATTTT.

The gene calls are TRBV10-2 and TRBJ2-2; 10 nucleotides align to TRBD1. Unmatched junction bases numbered 13, after V lost 7 bases and J lost 5 bases. This CDR3 spans 17 amino acids. Germline V gene sequence: CDR1 WSHSY, CDR2 SAAADI. CDR3 nucleotides: TGCGCCAGCACCAGTCTTAGGGGACAGGGGTTGACCGGGGAGCTGTTTTTT. It translates to CASTSLRGQGLTGELFF.

The CDR3 region is CASRPGGAEGYTF. Written as DNA, the CDR3 is TGCGCCAGCAGGCCGGGGGGCGCGGAAGGCTACACCTTC. The chain combines TRBV5-1 with TRBJ1-2; D might be TRBD1 (6 bases). CDR1 and CDR2 from the germline V gene are SGHRS and YFSETQ. This CDR3 has 13 residues. V dropped 5 bases and J dropped 8 bases, with 16 bases sitting between them.

The chain is built from TRBV6-5 and TRBJ2-2; 7 bases match TRBD1. CDR3 length equals 15 residues. V dropped 0 bases and J dropped 8; count of bases not matched to a gene: 6. The germline V gene encodes CDR1 MNHEY and CDR2 SVGAGI. In nucleotides, the CDR3 is TGTGCCAGCAGTTACTCGACAGGGCCCGGGGGGGAGCTGTTTTTT. It translates to CASSYSTGPGGELFF.

The rearrangement uses TRBV9 and TRBJ2-7, with 8 bases fitting TRBD2. CDR1 SGDLS and CDR2 YYNGEE come from the germline V gene. The length of the CDR3 is 15 residues. V lost 2 bases, J lost 0 bases, and 4 bases stayed unmatched. The CDR3 nucleotides are TGTGCCAGCAGCGTTAGCGGGGCCTACTCCTACGAGCAGTACTTC. Its translation: CASSVSGAYSYEQYF.

V is TRBV30 and J is TRBJ1-2; D perhaps matches TRBD1 (5 bases). Germline-derived CDR1 and CDR2 are GTSNPN and SVGIG (reference sequence). Trimming removed 5 bases from V and 2 bases from J, with 6 bases in between. This CDR3 region has 11 residues. The CDR3 sequence is CAWAGNYGYTF. The CDR3 bases are TGTGCCTGGGCAGGGAACTATGGCTACACCTTC.

V gene TRBV28 combines with J gene TRBJ2-5; D not certain. CDR3 length: 12 residues. Trimming cost V 5 bases and J 5 bases, with 9 bases left between them. Looked up from germline, CDR1 is MDHEN and CDR2 is SYDVKM. CDR3 residues: CASSPLFETQYF. The CDR3 coding sequence is TGTGCCAGCAGTCCCCTCTTCGAGACCCAGTACTTC.

This clone has more than one count but fewer than ten. The DNA of the CDR3 is TGTGCCAGCAGTTTCCGTTTTACTGGGGACTTCTATGGCTACACCTTC. Its protein is CASSFRFTGDFYGYTF. The rearrangement links TRBV6-2 or TRBV6-3 to TRBJ1-2, with D perhaps TRBD1 (5 bases). Trimming pared 4 bases from V and 4 bases from J, leaving 19 bases between. This CDR3 is built from 16 residues. Per the germline V gene, CDR1 is MNHEY and CDR2 is SVGEGT.

The V and J genes are TRBV24-1 and TRBJ1-1, with a possible D match to TRBD1 (5 bases). The CDR3 spans 14 residues. Trimming cost V 10 bases and J 6 bases, with 20 bases left between them. Germline V lookup: CDR1 KGHDR, CDR2 SFDVKD. CDR3 sequence reads: CATHSGVVGSEAFF. CDR3 DNA: TGTGCCACTCACTCGGGGGTAGTTGGTTCTGAAGCTTTCTTT.

The J gene is TRBJ2-7, the V gene TRBV2; 7 nucleotides align to TRBD2. Germline V gene lookup returns CDR1 SNHLY and CDR2 FYNNEI. J was trimmed by 2 bases and V by 3 bases; bases with no gene match: 7. This CDR3 is built from 15 residues. DNA for the CDR3: TGTGCCAGCAGTGATCAGCGGGGAGCTCCCTACGAGCAGTACTTC. Protein: CASSDQRGAPYEQYF.